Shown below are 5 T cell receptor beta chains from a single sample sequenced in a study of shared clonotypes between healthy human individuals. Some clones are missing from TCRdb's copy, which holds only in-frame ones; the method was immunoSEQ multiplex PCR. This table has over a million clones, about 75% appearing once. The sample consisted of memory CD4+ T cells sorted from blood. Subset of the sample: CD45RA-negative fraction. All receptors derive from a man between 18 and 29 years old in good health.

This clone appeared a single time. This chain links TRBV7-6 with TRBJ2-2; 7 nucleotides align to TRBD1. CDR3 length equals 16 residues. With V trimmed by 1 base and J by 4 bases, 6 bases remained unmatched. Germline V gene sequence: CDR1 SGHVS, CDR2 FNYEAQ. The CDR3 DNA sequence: TGTGCCAGCAGCTTAGGGCAGGGGGAAATCACCGGGGAGCTGTTTTTT. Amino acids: CASSLGQGEITGELFF.

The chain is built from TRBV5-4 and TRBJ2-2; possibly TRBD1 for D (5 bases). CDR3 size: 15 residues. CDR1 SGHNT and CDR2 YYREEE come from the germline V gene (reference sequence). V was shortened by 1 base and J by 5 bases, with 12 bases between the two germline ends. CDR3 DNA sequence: TGTGCCAGCAGCTTGAGAGACAGAAGGACCGGGGAGCTGTTTTTT. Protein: CASSLRDRRTGELFF. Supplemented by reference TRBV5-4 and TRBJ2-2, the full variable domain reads ETGVTQSPTHLIKTRGQQVTLRCSSQSGHNTVSWYQQALGQGPQFIFQYYREEENGRGNFPPRFSGLQFPNYSSELNVNALELDDSALYLCASSLRDRRTGELFFGEGSRLTVL.

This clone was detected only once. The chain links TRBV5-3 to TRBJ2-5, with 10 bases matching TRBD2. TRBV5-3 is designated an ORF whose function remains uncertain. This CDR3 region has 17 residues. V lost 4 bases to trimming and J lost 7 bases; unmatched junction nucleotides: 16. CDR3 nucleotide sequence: TGTGCCAGAAGCGTCGCTTCTAGCGGGGGCCCGCCCCGGACCCAGTACTTC. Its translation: CARSVASSGGPPRTQYF.

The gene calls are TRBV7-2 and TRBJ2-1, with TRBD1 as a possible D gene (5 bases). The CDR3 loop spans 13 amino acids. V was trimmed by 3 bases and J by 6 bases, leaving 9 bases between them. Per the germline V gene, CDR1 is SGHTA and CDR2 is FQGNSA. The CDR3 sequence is CASSFTGTNEQFF. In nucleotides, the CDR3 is TGTGCCAGCAGCTTTACAGGAACCAATGAGCAGTTCTTC.

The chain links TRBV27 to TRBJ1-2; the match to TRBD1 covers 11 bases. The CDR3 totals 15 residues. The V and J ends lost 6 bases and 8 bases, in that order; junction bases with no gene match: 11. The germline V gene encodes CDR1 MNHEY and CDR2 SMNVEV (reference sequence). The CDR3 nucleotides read TGTGCCAGCAGGAAGACCGGGACAGGGGGGCGAGGCTACACCTTC. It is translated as CASRKTGTGGRGYTF.